This record covers a single T cell receptor beta chain. Its antigen is not known. Germline CDR1 reads SGHTA; CDR2 reads FQGNSA. V gave up 7 bases and J gave up 4 bases, with 13 bases separating them. The CDR3 has 13 residues. Sequenced by immunoSEQ multiplex PCR; TCRdb stores in-frame clones only, minus some. In the table there are 25,000 to 30,000 clones, 91% of which are singletons. Stated time point: newly diagnosed, previously untreated cHL patient sample. Newly diagnosed, untreated classical Hodgkin lymphoma PBMCs served as comparison. The entry originates in a study of PD-1 blockade in classical Hodgkin lymphoma. The study's findings and limits: Reports indicated that newly diagnosed patients had lower baseline TCR diversity than healthy donors did. Differences between repertoires have undefined causes, possibly disease activity or prior therapy.

J is TRBJ1-1 and V is TRBV7-2, with D hard to call. The source is a human donor with classical Hodgkin lymphoma. Sequencing was done on a sample of peripheral blood mononuclear cells (PBMCs). The CDR3 DNA is TGTGCCAGCACCATAAAGCCGGGCACTGAAGCTTTCTTT. Its translation is CASTIKPGTEAFF.